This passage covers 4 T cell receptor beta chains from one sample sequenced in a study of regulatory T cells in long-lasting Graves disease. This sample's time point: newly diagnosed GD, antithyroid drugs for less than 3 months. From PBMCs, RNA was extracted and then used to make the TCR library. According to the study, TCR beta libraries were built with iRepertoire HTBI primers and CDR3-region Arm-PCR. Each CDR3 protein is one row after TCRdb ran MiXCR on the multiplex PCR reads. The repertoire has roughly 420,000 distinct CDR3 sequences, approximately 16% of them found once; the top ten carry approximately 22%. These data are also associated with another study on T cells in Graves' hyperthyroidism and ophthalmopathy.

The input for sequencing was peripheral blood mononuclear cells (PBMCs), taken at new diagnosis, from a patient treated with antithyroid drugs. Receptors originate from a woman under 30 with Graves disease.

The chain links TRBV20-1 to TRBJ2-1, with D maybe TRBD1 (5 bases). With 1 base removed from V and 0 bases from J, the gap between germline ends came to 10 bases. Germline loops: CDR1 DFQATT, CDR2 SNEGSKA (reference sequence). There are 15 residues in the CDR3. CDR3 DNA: TGCAGTGCTAGAGGGGGCGGCAGCTCCTACAATGAGCAGTTCTTC. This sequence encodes CSARGGGSSYNEQFF.

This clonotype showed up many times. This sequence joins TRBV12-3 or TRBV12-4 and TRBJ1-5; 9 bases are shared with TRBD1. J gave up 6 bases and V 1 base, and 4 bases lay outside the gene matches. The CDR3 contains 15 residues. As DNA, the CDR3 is TGTGCCAGCAGTTTAGGCGGGGACAGGGTTCAGCCCCAGCATTTT. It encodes CASSLGGDRVQPQHF.

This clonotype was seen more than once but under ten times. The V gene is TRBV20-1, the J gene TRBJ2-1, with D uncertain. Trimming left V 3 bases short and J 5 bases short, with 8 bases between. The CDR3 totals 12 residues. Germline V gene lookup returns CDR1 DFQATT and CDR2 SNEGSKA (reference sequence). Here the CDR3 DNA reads TGCAGTGCTAGCAGACCACACAATGAGCAGTTCTTC. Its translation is CSASRPHNEQFF.

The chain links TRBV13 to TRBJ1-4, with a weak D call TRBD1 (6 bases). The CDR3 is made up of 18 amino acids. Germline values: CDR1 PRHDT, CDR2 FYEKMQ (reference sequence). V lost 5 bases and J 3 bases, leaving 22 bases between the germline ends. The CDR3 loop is CASSQTPGPTGANEKLFF. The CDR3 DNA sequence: TGTGCCAGCAGCCAAACACCGGGACCGACAGGAGCTAATGAAAAACTGTTTTTT.